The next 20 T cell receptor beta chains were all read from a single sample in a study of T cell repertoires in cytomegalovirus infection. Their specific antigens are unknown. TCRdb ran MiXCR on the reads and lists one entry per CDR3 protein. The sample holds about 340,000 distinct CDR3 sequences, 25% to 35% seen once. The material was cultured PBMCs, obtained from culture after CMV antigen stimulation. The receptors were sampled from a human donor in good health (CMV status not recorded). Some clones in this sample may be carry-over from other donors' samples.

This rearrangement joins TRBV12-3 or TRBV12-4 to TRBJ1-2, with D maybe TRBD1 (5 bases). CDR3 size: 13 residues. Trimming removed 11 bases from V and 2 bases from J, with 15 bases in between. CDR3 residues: CALNGGGNYGYTF. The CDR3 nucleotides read TGTGCCTTGAATGGGGGTGGGAACTATGGCTACACCTTC.

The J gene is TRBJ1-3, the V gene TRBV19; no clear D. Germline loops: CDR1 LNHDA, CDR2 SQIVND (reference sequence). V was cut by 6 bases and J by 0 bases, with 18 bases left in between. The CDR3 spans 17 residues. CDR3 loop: CASRPRVAEDSGNTIYF. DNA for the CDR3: TGTGCCAGTAGACCGAGGGTGGCTGAAGACTCTGGAAACACCATATATTTT.

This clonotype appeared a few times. CDR3 DNA sequence: TGTGCCAGCAGTTCAGGACAGGCCAGGGGCTACACCTTC. It encodes CASSSGQARGYTF. This chain connects TRBV28 to TRBJ1-2; 7 bases fit TRBD1. V was pared by 4 bases and J by 8 bases, with 7 bases of the junction left unmatched. This CDR3 is built from 13 residues. Germline V gives CDR1 MDHEN, CDR2 SYDVKM.

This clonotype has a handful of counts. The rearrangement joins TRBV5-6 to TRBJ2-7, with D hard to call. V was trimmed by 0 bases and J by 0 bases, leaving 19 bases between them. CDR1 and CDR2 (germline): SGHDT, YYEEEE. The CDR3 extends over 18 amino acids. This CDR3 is CASSLEGRKTPSSYEQYF. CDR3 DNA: TGTGCCAGCAGCTTGGAGGGCCGAAAAACCCCGAGCTCCTACGAGCAGTACTTC.

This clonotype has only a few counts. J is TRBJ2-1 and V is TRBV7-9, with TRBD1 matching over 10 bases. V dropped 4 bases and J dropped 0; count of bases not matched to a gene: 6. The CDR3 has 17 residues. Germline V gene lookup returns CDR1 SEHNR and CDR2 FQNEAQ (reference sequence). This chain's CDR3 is CASSSRDRGLSYNEQFF. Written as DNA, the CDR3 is TGTGCCAGCAGCTCCCGGGACAGGGGACTCTCCTACAATGAGCAGTTCTTC.

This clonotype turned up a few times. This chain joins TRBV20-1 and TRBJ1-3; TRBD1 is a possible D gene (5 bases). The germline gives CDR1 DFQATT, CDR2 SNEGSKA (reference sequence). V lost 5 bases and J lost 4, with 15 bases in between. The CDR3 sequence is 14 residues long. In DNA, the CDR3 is TGCAGTGCTCCAGGGCAGGGCGAAGGAAACACCATATATTTT. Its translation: CSAPGQGEGNTIYF.

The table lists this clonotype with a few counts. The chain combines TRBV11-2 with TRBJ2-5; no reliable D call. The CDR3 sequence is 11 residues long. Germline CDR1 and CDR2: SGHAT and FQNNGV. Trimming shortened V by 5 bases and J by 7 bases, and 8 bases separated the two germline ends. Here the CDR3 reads CASSPLVTQYF. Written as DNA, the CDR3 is TGTGCCAGCAGCCCCCTGGTGACCCAGTACTTC.

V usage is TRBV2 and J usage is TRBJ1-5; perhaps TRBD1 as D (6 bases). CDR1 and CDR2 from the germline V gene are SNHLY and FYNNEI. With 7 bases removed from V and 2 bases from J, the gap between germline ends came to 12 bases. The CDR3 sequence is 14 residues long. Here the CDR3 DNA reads TGTGCCAGCAAAGTACAGGGAGGCAATCAGCCCCAGCATTTT. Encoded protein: CASKVQGGNQPQHF.

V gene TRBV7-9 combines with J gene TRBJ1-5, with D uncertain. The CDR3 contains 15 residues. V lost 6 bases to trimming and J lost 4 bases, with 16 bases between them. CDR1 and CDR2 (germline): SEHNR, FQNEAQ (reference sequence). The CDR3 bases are TGTGCCAGCAGTCCTAGAGGCGGGATAAATCAGCCCCAGCATTTT. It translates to CASSPRGGINQPQHF.

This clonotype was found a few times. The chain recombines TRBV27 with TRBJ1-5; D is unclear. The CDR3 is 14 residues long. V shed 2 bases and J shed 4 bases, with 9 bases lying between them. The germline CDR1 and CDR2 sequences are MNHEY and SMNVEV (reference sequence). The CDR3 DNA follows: TGTGCCAGCAGTTTAAAGAGGGTGAATCAGCCCCAGCATTTT. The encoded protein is CASSLKRVNQPQHF.

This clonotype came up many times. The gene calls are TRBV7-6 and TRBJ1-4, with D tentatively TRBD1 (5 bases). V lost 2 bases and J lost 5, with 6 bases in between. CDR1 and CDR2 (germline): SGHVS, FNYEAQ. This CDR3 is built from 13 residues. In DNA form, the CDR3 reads TGTGCCAGCAGCTTACGGGGGAATGAAAAACTGTTTTTT. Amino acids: CASSLRGNEKLFF.

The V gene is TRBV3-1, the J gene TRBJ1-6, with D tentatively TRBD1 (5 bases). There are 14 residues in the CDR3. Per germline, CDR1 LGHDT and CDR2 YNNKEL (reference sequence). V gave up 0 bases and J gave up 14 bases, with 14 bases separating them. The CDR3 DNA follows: TGTGCCAGCAGCCAAGATCTAAGTTTGACAGCCCTCCACTTT. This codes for CASSQDLSLTALHF.

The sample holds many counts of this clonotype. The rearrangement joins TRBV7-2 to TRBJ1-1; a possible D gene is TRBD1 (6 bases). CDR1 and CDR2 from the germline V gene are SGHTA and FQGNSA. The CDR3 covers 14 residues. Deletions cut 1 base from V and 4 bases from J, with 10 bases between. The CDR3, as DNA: TGTGCCAGCAGCTTAGGGCCCAGGGGCACTGAAGCTTTCTTT. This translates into CASSLGPRGTEAFF.

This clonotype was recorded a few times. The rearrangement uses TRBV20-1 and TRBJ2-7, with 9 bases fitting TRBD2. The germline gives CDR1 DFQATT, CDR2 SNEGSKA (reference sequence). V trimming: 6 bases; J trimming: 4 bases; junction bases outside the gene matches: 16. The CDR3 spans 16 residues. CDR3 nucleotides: TGCAGTGCCCCAAACTGGCGGGAGGGCCGGAGATACGAGCAGTACTTC. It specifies CSAPNWREGRRYEQYF.

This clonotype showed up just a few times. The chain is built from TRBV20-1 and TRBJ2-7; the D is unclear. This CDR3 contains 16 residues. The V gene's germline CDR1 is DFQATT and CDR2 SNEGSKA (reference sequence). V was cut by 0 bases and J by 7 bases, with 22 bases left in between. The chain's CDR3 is CSARDPQARTRPEQYF. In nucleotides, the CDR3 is TGCAGTGCTAGAGATCCCCAGGCGCGAACCCGTCCTGAGCAGTACTTC.

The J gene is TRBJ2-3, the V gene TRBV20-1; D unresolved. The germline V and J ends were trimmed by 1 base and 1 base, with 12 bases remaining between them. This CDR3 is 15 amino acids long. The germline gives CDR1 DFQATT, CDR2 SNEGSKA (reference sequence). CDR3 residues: CSARVPARGTDTQYF. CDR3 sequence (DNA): TGCAGTGCTAGAGTCCCAGCCAGAGGCACAGATACGCAGTATTTT.

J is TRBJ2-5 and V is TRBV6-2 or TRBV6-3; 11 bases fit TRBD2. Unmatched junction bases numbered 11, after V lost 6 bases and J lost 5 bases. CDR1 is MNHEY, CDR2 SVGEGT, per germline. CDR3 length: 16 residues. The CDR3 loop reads CASRRPLAGGAETQYF. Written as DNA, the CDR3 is TGTGCCAGCAGACGCCCCCTAGCGGGGGGCGCGGAGACCCAGTACTTC.

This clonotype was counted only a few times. The CDR3 nucleotides read TGTGCCAGTAGTCCAGCGGGAGGCGATGAGCAGTTCTTC. Translation: CASSPAGGDEQFF. The chain combines TRBV19 with TRBJ2-1, with 9 bases fitting TRBD2. This CDR3 spans 13 amino acids. Germline V lookup: CDR1 LNHDA, CDR2 SQIVND (reference sequence). V was clipped by 5 bases and J by 8 bases; unmatched bases: 4.

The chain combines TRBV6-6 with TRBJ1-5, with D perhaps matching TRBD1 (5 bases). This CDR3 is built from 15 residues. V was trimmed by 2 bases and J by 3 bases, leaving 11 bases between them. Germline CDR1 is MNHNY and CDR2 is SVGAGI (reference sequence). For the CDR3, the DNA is TGTGCCAGCAGTTACGGAGTAGGGGTCAATCAGCCCCAGCATTTT. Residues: CASSYGVGVNQPQHF.

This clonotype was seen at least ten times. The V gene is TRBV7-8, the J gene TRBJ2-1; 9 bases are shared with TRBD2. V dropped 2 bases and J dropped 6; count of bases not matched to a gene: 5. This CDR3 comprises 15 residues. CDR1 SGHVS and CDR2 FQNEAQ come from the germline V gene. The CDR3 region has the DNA TGTGCCAGCAGCTTACTCCGCGGGAGGGGCAATGAGCAGTTCTTC. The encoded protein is CASSLLRGRGNEQFF. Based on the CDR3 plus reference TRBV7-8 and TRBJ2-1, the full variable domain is GAGVSQSPRYKVAKRGQDVALRCDPISGHVSLFWYQQALGQGPEFLTYFQNEAQLDKSGLPSDRFFAERPEGSVSTLKIQRTQQEDSAVYLCASSLLRGRGNEQFFGPGTRLTVL.